Sequencing of this TCR beta chain was carried out in a study of tumor-infiltrating lymphocytes in primary liver carcinoma (dated by TCRdb to about 2017). In terms of the full investigation: About 5 patients with histopathologically diagnosed primary liver carcinoma underwent surgical resection in China between 2015 and 2016. Hepatocellular carcinoma (four) or combined HCC and intrahepatic cholangiocarcinoma (one) was present in the five patients, who were three men and two women aged 30 to 69 years. The five patients had tumors of stage T1-T3 N0M0, with maximum diameters ranging from 4.2 to 10 cm. Samples yielded roughly 3.5 to 7.13 million productive TCRbeta reads; read depth did not differ significantly between tissue types. TCRbeta repertoire sequencing, expression microarrays and whole-exome sequencing were combined in the study across five regions of each liver tumor, with adjacent normal tissue and blood also included. A total of 35 specimens from 5 patients, comprising some 25 tumor regions, 5 adjacent noncancerous liver tissues and 5 peripheral blood samples, were covered by TCRbeta repertoire sequencing. Reproducibility between technical replicate repertoires was high, with correlation coefficients above 0.95 and mean shared-clone rates about 0.9.

Details on this clonotype: This receptor's antigen is unknown. The input lacks base qualities; no much larger clone sits a single base away.

Trimming leaves V shorter by 6 bases and J shorter by 5 bases, with the junction holding 4 bases beyond the gene matches. The CDR3 holds 13 amino acids from the cysteine to the phenylalanine. The sequence is cut down to CDR3 DNA, 39 bases in frame from base 1. Blood RNA was extracted from unsorted whole blood with TRIzol reagent; germline DNA came from the DNeasy Blood & Tissue kit. Patients had chronic HBV infection and were treatment-naive at sampling. Before surgery, 3 to 5 milliliters of peripheral blood were collected into K2EDTA tubes. Results and caveats for the whole study, not just this receptor: Repertoire overlap was higher between tumor regions (mean around 36%) than tumor-adjacent (around 17%) or tumor-blood (approximately 14%) pairs, consistent with antigen-driven expansion. The top 250 clones accounted for a significantly greater share of the repertoire in tumors than in blood (p = 0.039). Since the samples were bulk and unsorted, there was no way to compare CD4+ and CD8+ T cell repertoires. With just 4 or 5 patients in the study, the authors point out that the findings should be validated in a larger study. Because only the TCR beta chain was sequenced and unpaired alpha chains were not captured, true repertoire diversity is likely underestimated.

TCRbeta-specific cDNA was reverse-transcribed from approximately 460 ng total RNA using a constant-region primer and ProtoScript II reverse transcriptase. Construction of the TCRbeta libraries relied on three nested rounds of multiplex PCR, following a slightly modified ARM-PCR procedure. Each of the first two PCR rounds ran for approximately 10 cycles and used multiplex TRBV1-TRBV30 forward primers together with a Cbeta reverse primer. Sample barcodes and Illumina adapters were added in a final 25-cycle PCR with Deep VentR polymerase. Before sequencing, amplicons of 200-500 bp were gel-purified using a QIAquick gel extraction kit. The TCRbeta amplicons were sequenced with 250-bp paired-end reads on an Illumina HiSeq 2500. The study's processing was this. Trimmomatic v0.33 was used to quality-trim the reads, and FLASH v1.2.11 was used to merge paired reads so that full CDR3 sequences could be recovered. V, D and J germline segments were assigned to the rearranged TCRbeta sequences by MiGEC v1.2.1b. Clonotype statistics and Shannon-Wiener diversity indices were calculated with VDJtools v1.0.0. Except for diversity analysis, only each sample's 250 most abundant clonotypes were used in subsequent analyses to reduce sampling bias. TCRdb took the public reads, trimmed them with fastp at Q25, ran MiXCR for clone calling and kept in-frame beta chains. One record per CDR3 amino acid sequence lists the most common genes and DNA. TCRdb, rather than the study authors, made the V and J calls. For this sample there are 180,000 or so distinct CDR3 sequences; around 60% appear just once. 65% to 80% of the sample comes from the top ten.

This TCR was recovered from a man aged 40-50 years with primary liver carcinoma and hepatitis B virus infection. Sequences were obtained from peripheral blood. The chain links TRBV12-3 or TRBV12-4 with TRBJ2-5, with 9 junctional bases fitting TRBD1. The CDR3 protein sequence reads: CASRTGGAETQYF. The sequenced DNA is TGTGCCAGCAGAACAGGGGGCGCGGAGACCCAGTACTTC.